This T cell receptor beta chain was profiled in a study of patients and donors after allogeneic stem cell transplantation. TCRdb re-called the RT-PCR reads with MiXCR, one entry per CDR3 protein. The sample consists of roughly 230,000 distinct CDR3 sequences, roughly 14% of them appearing once. From germline, CDR1 is SGHAT and CDR2 FQDESV (reference sequence). The CDR3 sequence is 16 residues long. V shed 4 bases and J shed 3 bases, with 18 bases lying between them. This chain links TRBV11-1 with TRBJ2-5, with TRBD1 as a possible D gene (6 bases). This receptor was taken from a human donor who was either an allogeneic HSCT recipient or a stem cell or donor lymphocyte infusion donor (not recorded which). It is not recorded whose cells these are; they may come from a transplant donor. Input material: blood, either unsorted or a sorted T cell fraction (not recorded which). CDR3 loop: CASSSRQAGGKETQYF. The CDR3 DNA reads TGTGCCAGCAGCTCACGACAGGCAGGTGGAAAAGAGACCCAGTACTTC.